This TCR beta chain was sequenced during a study of blood T cells in healthy people across ages. A J-beta primer mix and a sample-barcoded 5' primer were used in a second PCR of roughly 7 to 12 cycles. In TCRdb, the 5' RACE reads were re-called with MiXCR into one record per CDR3 protein. The sample yields fewer than 2,000,000 distinct CDR3 sequences, about 39% seen once. The sequence was obtained from a human donor in good health. Sequenced input: blood.

The CDR3 loop is CASSHRGLSQWNEQFF. CDR3 in DNA: TGTGCCAGCAGCCACAGGGGTTTATCGCAATGGAATGAGCAGTTCTTC. The chain carries TRBV14 and TRBJ2-1; tentative D call: TRBD1 (6 bases). V was cut by 3 bases and J by 7 bases, with 19 bases left in between. Per the germline V gene, CDR1 is SGHDN and CDR2 is FVKESK. This CDR3 region has 16 residues.